Below, 32 T cell receptor beta chains from the same sample are listed, as sequenced in a study of CD8 T cells in ankylosing spondylitis. TCRdb called the 5' RACE reads again in MiXCR, with one record for every CDR3 protein. This table holds fewer than 500,000 distinct CDR3 sequences, approximately 20% found once. Whole-study findings and limits: Made up of under ten highly homologous variants, a TCR beta motif appeared characteristic of ankylosing spondylitis blood.

Their recognized antigens are unknown. The material sequenced was blood, either unsorted or a sorted T cell fraction (not recorded which). These receptors all come from a male donor with ankylosing spondylitis.

The gene calls are TRBV7-9 and TRBJ1-6; no clear D. The CDR3 has 12 residues. The ends were cut back, 10 bases at V and 7 bases at J, with 11 bases in the middle. The germline V gene has CDR1 SEHNR and CDR2 FQNEAQ (reference sequence). CDR3 protein: CATTDPNSPLHF. Here the CDR3 DNA reads TGTGCCACCACAGACCCAAATTCACCCCTCCACTTT.

This clonotype occurred a few times. The V and J genes are TRBV5-1 and TRBJ2-7; maybe TRBD1 (6 bases). Germline-derived CDR1 and CDR2 are SGHRS and YFSETQ. V gave up 0 bases and J gave up 5 bases, with 21 bases separating them. This CDR3 comprises 17 residues. As DNA, the CDR3 is TGCGCCAGCAGCTTGGCCCGCTTAGGGACAAAAGGCGACGAGCAGTACTTC. This gives the protein CASSLARLGTKGDEQYF.

The chain joins TRBV7-9 to TRBJ1-3, with 7 bases matching TRBD1. This CDR3 has 14 amino acids. Germline trimming cut 5 bases from V and 7 bases from J; bases unmatched to any gene: 8. Germline-derived CDR1 and CDR2 are SEHNR and FQNEAQ (reference sequence). The CDR3 DNA reads TGTGCCAGCAGCCCGGGACAGAGGCTGAACACCATATATTTT. This translates into CASSPGQRLNTIYF.

The rearrangement joins TRBV29-1 to TRBJ1-1; 8 nucleotides agree with TRBD1. Per the germline V gene, CDR1 is SQVTM and CDR2 is ANQGSEA. V trimming: 7 bases; J trimming: 0 bases; junction bases outside the gene matches: 7. The CDR3 totals 14 residues. The CDR3 DNA sequence: TGCAGCGCACCCGGACAGGGATTGAACACTGAAGCTTTCTTT. It translates to CSAPGQGLNTEAFF.

The rearrangement links TRBV28 to TRBJ2-1; D ambiguous. The CDR3 consists of 14 residues. Trimming took 1 base from V and 6 from J, leaving 10 bases between them. Germline V gene sequence: CDR1 MDHEN, CDR2 SYDVKM. The CDR3 here is CASSLSSVVNEQFF. Written as DNA, the CDR3 is TGTGCCAGCAGTTTATCGTCTGTTGTCAATGAGCAGTTCTTC.

The table lists this clonotype with a few counts. The chain carries TRBV5-1 and TRBJ1-1; D not certain. CDR1 is SGHRS and CDR2 is YFSETQ in the germline V gene. With 2 bases removed from V and 5 bases from J, the gap between germline ends came to 13 bases. This CDR3 is built from 14 residues. As DNA, the CDR3 is TGCGCCAGCAGCTTCCGGGATGGTCGTACTGAAGCTTTCTTT. It codes for CASSFRDGRTEAFF.

This clonotype was seen a handful of times. The chain is built from TRBV29-1 and TRBJ2-5; D ambiguous. Trimming shortened V by 3 bases and J by 5 bases, and 7 bases separated the two germline ends. Per the germline V gene, CDR1 is SQVTM and CDR2 is ANQGSEA. This CDR3 has 11 amino acids. The CDR3 region has the DNA TGCAGCGTTGAGGGATCCGAGACCCAGTACTTC. It yields the protein CSVEGSETQYF.

This clonotype was recorded many times. This chain joins TRBV4-1 and TRBJ2-1; D unclear. The V and J ends lost 4 bases and 0 bases respectively, with 16 bases between them. The CDR3 has 17 residues. Germline CDR1 MGHRA, CDR2 YSYEKL. In DNA form, the CDR3 reads TGCGCCAGCAGCCCCATCCACGAGCCCGGCTCCTACAATGAGCAGTTCTTC. Its translation: CASSPIHEPGSYNEQFF.

The rearrangement joins TRBV3-1 to TRBJ2-2; 8 bases fit TRBD2. Germline trimming cut 5 bases from V and 4 bases from J; bases unmatched to any gene: 6. This CDR3 contains 15 residues. Germline lookup yields CDR1 LGHDT and CDR2 YNNKEL (reference sequence). The CDR3 protein is CASSKTAGGTGELFF. CDR3 DNA: TGTGCCAGCAGCAAAACGGCGGGGGGCACCGGGGAGCTGTTTTTT.

This clonotype has more than one count but fewer than ten. The J gene is TRBJ2-7, the V gene TRBV3-1; D may be TRBD1 (5 bases). Trimming removed 1 base at V and 4 bases at J, with 11 bases between. CDR3 size: 14 residues. Germline loops: CDR1 LGHDT, CDR2 YNNKEL (reference sequence). The chain's CDR3 is CASSQGQTLYEQYF. The CDR3 nucleotides read TGTGCCAGCAGCCAAGGACAGACCCTTTACGAGCAGTACTTC.

The DNA for the CDR3 is TGTGCCAGCAGCTTAGAGTCAGGTCTACTCATGAACACTGAAGCTTTCTTT. Its translation: CASSLESGLLMNTEAFF. The chain links TRBV7-8 to TRBJ1-1; D is undetermined. Germline CDR1 and CDR2: SGHVS and FQNEAQ. V was cut by 1 base and J by 0 bases, with 15 bases left in between. The CDR3 consists of 17 residues.

The chain is built from TRBV20-1 and TRBJ1-1; 7 nucleotides agree with TRBD1. With V trimmed by 6 bases and J by 6 bases, 7 bases remained unmatched. Looked up from germline, CDR1 is DFQATT and CDR2 is SNEGSKA (reference sequence). The CDR3 contains 12 residues. The CDR3 loop reads CSAGSRGAEAFF. The CDR3 coding sequence is TGCAGTGCCGGGAGCAGGGGGGCTGAAGCTTTCTTT.

In this sample, this clonotype turned up a few times. The chain employs TRBV5-1 and TRBJ1-2; 8 bases are shared with TRBD1. After removal of 3 bases from V and 3 bases from J, the junction contained 13 bases not matched to a gene. CDR1 and CDR2 (germline): SGHRS, YFSETQ. This CDR3 region has 17 residues. The CDR3 protein is CASSSTRLTGDDYGYTF. The CDR3 nucleotides are TGCGCCAGCAGCTCCACTAGGCTGACAGGGGACGACTATGGCTACACCTTC.

The chain employs TRBV20-1 and TRBJ2-6; perhaps D is TRBD1 or TRBD2 (5 bases each). V was cut by 6 bases and J by 0 bases, with 21 bases left in between. The CDR3 runs 18 residues. Germline-derived CDR1 and CDR2 are DFQATT and SNEGSKA (reference sequence). The CDR3: CSAPTLGRLSSGANVLTF. The DNA of the CDR3 is TGCAGTGCGCCCACCTTGGGACGGCTTTCCTCTGGGGCCAACGTCCTGACTTTC.

V gene TRBV15 combines with J gene TRBJ2-3; 7 bases are shared with TRBD1. The trim removed 1 base at V and 0 bases at J, leaving 1 base unmatched. This CDR3 region has 15 residues. The V gene's germline CDR1 is LNHNV and CDR2 YYDKDF (reference sequence). The CDR3 sequence: CATSRGDSSTDTQYF. The CDR3 DNA sequence: TGTGCCACCAGCAGAGGGGACAGTAGCACAGATACGCAGTATTTT.

This chain joins TRBV5-1 and TRBJ2-5, with 8 nucleotides matching TRBD2. Losses at the gene ends were 3 bases for V and 5 bases for J; bases not matched to a gene: 6. Per germline, CDR1 SGHRS and CDR2 YFSETQ. The CDR3 covers 14 residues. CDR3 residues: CASSSGLASETQYF. The CDR3 DNA sequence: TGCGCCAGCAGCTCAGGACTAGCATCCGAGACCCAGTACTTC.

This clonotype has only a few counts. The chain carries TRBV21-1 and TRBJ2-7; the table's D call TRBD1 went unverified against the DNA. TRBV21-1 is shown as a pseudogene. This CDR3 contains 15 residues. CDR3: CASSNDRGMDYEQYF. The CDR3 region has the DNA TGTGCCAGCAGCAATGACAGGGGAATGGACTACGAGCAGTACTTC.

This clonotype was seen repeatedly, ten times or more. This rearrangement joins TRBV2 to TRBJ2-5, with D possibly matching TRBD1 (6 bases). The ends were cut back, 2 bases at V and 5 bases at J, with 15 bases in the middle. This CDR3 has 15 residues. Per the germline V gene, CDR1 is SNHLY and CDR2 is FYNNEI. The CDR3 nucleotides are TGTGCCAGCAGTGAAACCCCCAGGGGTGGCGAGACCCAGTACTTC. Its translation: CASSETPRGGETQYF.

The chain links TRBV4-3 to TRBJ2-5; D might be TRBD2 (5 bases). V was trimmed by 4 bases and J by 6 bases, leaving 15 bases between them. Germline V gives CDR1 LGHNA, CDR2 YSLEER. The CDR3 covers 14 residues. The chain's CDR3 is CASSPTGIQQTQYF. The CDR3, as DNA: TGCGCCAGCAGCCCAACCGGGATTCAACAGACCCAGTACTTC.

The V gene is TRBV29-1, the J gene TRBJ2-1; 9 bases line up with TRBD1. This CDR3 has 18 amino acids. Germline values: CDR1 SQVTM, CDR2 ANQGSEA. Germline trimming cut 1 base from V and 5 bases from J; bases unmatched to any gene: 15. The CDR3 spells CSVEARLTTGGLNNEQFF. CDR3 nucleotide sequence: TGCAGCGTTGAAGCTAGATTAACCACAGGGGGCCTGAACAATGAGCAGTTCTTC.

The chain uses TRBV5-6 and TRBJ1-1; D call uncertain. The CDR3 contains 15 residues. Germline CDR1 reads SGHDT; CDR2 reads YYEEEE. Between the trimmed V and J ends, which lost 4 bases and 0 bases, there was a span of 13 bases. The CDR3 bases are TGTGCCAGCAGCCCCGTAAACCCCCTGAACACTGAAGCTTTCTTT. It is translated as CASSPVNPLNTEAFF. The full variable domain, in which reference TRBV5-6 and TRBJ1-1 provide the parts outside the CDR3, is DAGVTQSPTHLIKTRGQQVTLRCSPKSGHDTVSWYQQALGQGPQFIFQYYEEEERQRGNFPDRFSGHQFPNYSSELNVNALLLGDSALYLCASSPVNPLNTEAFFGQGTRLTVV.

In its sample, this clonotype was seen a few times. The chain employs TRBV15 and TRBJ2-3; no firm D call. V lost 6 bases and J lost 4, with 14 bases in between. The CDR3 contains 14 residues. Germline V gene data show CDR1 as LNHNV and CDR2 as YYDKDF (reference sequence). The CDR3 DNA sequence: TGTGCCACCAGGGCCGTTTCCTGGGCAGATACGCAGTATTTT. As protein: CATRAVSWADTQYF.

This clonotype was seen more than once but under ten times. This chain joins TRBV20-1 and TRBJ2-1, with D tentatively TRBD2 (6 bases). Per germline, CDR1 DFQATT and CDR2 SNEGSKA (reference sequence). Trimming took 8 bases from V and 1 from J, leaving 12 bases between them. The CDR3 has 13 residues. The CDR3 loop is CSYRDSSYNEQFF. The CDR3 DNA reads as TGCAGTTACCGGGACTCTTCCTACAATGAGCAGTTCTTC.

This clonotype was observed a few times. V gene TRBV5-1 combines with J gene TRBJ2-5; D may be TRBD2 (7 bases). V was pared by 4 bases and J by 5 bases, with 21 bases between. The CDR3 runs to 16 residues. In germline, CDR1 is SGHRS, CDR2 YFSETQ. The CDR3 spells CASSLGTTRQVETQYF. The CDR3 DNA follows: TGCGCCAGCAGCCTCGGGACTACCCGACAGGTCGAGACCCAGTACTTC.

This chain links TRBV12-5 with TRBJ1-1, with unresolved D. The CDR3 covers 14 residues. The V gene's germline CDR1 is LGHNT and CDR2 FRNRAP. Trimming pared 7 bases from V and 5 bases from J, leaving 17 bases between. The CDR3 sequence is CASEPWEGLTEAFF. As DNA, the CDR3 is TGTGCTAGTGAACCCTGGGAGGGTCTGACTGAAGCTTTCTTT.

This clonotype was seen repeatedly, ten times or more. CDR3 DNA: TGCGCCAGCAGCAGGGGTGGGCCTTCGAACACCGGGGAGCTGTTTTTT. Encoded protein: CASSRGGPSNTGELFF. The chain couples TRBV5-1 to TRBJ2-2; tentatively, D is TRBD1 (5 bases). Trimming took 4 bases from V and 0 from J, leaving 13 bases between them. The CDR3 covers 16 residues. The V gene's germline CDR1 is SGHRS and CDR2 YFSETQ.

This clonotype has a handful of counts. The rearrangement links TRBV19 to TRBJ2-1, with 10 positions matching TRBD1. Per germline, CDR1 LNHDA and CDR2 SQIVND (reference sequence). J gave up 7 bases and V 5 bases, and 14 bases lay outside the gene matches. The length of the CDR3 is 17 residues. The CDR3 DNA follows: TGTGCCAGTAGTCAGGGAGGTAGGGACAGGGGTGGTAATGAGCAGTTCTTC. Its protein is CASSQGGRDRGGNEQFF.

The genes are TRBV6-1 and TRBJ1-4; tentative D call: TRBD1 (6 bases). Germline-derived CDR1 and CDR2 are MNHNS and SASEGT. The ends were cut back, 2 bases at V and 6 bases at J, with 10 bases in the middle. This CDR3 is 14 amino acids long. The chain's CDR3 is CASSEQGTYEKLFF. CDR3 DNA sequence: TGTGCCAGCAGTGAACAGGGGACGTATGAAAAACTGTTTTTT.

This clonotype was observed a handful of times. The chain employs TRBV7-9 and TRBJ2-2; 8 bases are shared with TRBD1. Germline assignment: CDR1 SEHNR and CDR2 FQNEAQ (reference sequence). CDR3 size: 16 residues. V lost 2 bases to trimming and J lost 4 bases; unmatched junction nucleotides: 6. The CDR3 bases are TGTGCCAGCAGCTTACCTGACAGGGGACGCACCGGGGAGCTGTTTTTT. Its translation: CASSLPDRGRTGELFF. Using reference TRBV7-9 and TRBJ2-2 for the parts outside the CDR3, the full variable domain is DTGVSQNPRHKITKRGQNVTFRCDPISEHNRLYWYRQTLGQGPEFLTYFQNEAQLEKSRLLSDRFSAERPKGSFSTLEIQRTEQGDSAMYLCASSLPDRGRTGELFFGEGSRLTVL.

The rearrangement joins TRBV20-1 to TRBJ2-5, with TRBD2 identical over 14 bases. Germline CDR1 reads DFQATT; CDR2 reads SNEGSKA (reference sequence). Losses at the gene ends were 6 bases for V and 4 bases for J; bases not matched to a gene: 1. This CDR3 is 13 amino acids long. The CDR3 nucleotides are TGCAGTGCGGGGACTAGCGGGAGAGAGACCCAGTACTTC. Protein product: CSAGTSGRETQYF.

This clonotype was seen a few times. The chain carries TRBV7-9 and TRBJ2-7; TRBD1 matches 10 bases. The CDR3 runs 15 residues. The germline gives CDR1 SEHNR, CDR2 FQNEAQ (reference sequence). J gave up 3 bases and V 2 bases, and 4 bases lay outside the gene matches. CDR3 nucleotide sequence: TGTGCCAGCAGCTTAAAGGGACAGGGGAGCTACGAGCAGTACTTC. Protein: CASSLKGQGSYEQYF.

This clonotype was counted many times. This rearrangement joins TRBV29-1 to TRBJ2-7; 9 bases map to TRBD1. This CDR3 comprises 13 residues. Trimming took 5 bases from V and 6 from J; bases not matched to a gene: 8. Germline lookup yields CDR1 SQVTM and CDR2 ANQGSEA. The CDR3: CSVQQGAGGEQYF. In nucleotides, the CDR3 is TGCAGCGTTCAACAGGGGGCTGGGGGCGAGCAGTACTTC.